This is a list of T cell receptor beta chains from one sample in a study of blood T cell repertoires in COVID-19. TCRdb's copy holds only in-frame clones and misses some; the assay was immunoSEQ multiplex PCR. This table holds approximately 190,000 clones, 70% to 90% found once. The sequenced sample was peripheral blood. The receptors were gathered from a woman between 35 and 50 years old who had recovered from COVID-19. The CDR3 runs from the conserved cysteine through the conserved F or W. D genes are given only for firm matches. Part of the rows lack a size; the others show once, few, many or a class for expanded clones.

DNA: TGTGCCACCAGCAGGGACCTGATTCGGGGGGGCTACACCTTC
CDR3: CATSRDLIRGGYTF
D: NA
V: TRBV15
J: TRBJ1-2
size: NA

DNA: TGCGCCAGCAGCCCCATAGCGGGCACGAACACCGGGGAGCTGTTTTTT
CDR3: CASSPIAGTNTGELFF
D: TRBD2
V: TRBV5-1
J: TRBJ2-2
size: NA

DNA: TGTGCCAGCAGTGATGGGGGGATTGGGTACAATGAGCAGTTCTTC
CDR3: CASSDGGIGYNEQFF
D: NA
V: TRBV6-1
J: TRBJ2-1
size: NA

DNA: TGTGCCAGCAGCTTAGGGGGCAAAGGGTATAACTATGGCTACACCTTC
CDR3: CASSLGGKGYNYGYTF
D: NA
V: TRBV7-8
J: TRBJ1-2
size: NA

DNA: TGTGCCAGCAGTTTACGGACAGGGGTTAAAGAGCAGTACTTC
CDR3: CASSLRTGVKEQYF
D: TRBD1
V: TRBV28
J: TRBJ2-7
size: NA

DNA: TGTGCCAGCAGCATTTTGGGACAGAGCAATCAGCCCCAGCATTTT
CDR3: CASSILGQSNQPQHF
D: TRBD1
V: TRBV7-2
J: TRBJ1-5
size: many

DNA: TGTGCCAGGGACAGTAGTCAGCCCCAGCATTTT
CDR3: CARDSSQPQHF
D: NA
V: TRBV25-1
J: TRBJ1-5
size: NA

DNA: TGTGCCAGTATTAGTAGTTTGGTAACTGAAGCTTTCTTT
CDR3: CASISSLVTEAFF
D: NA
V: TRBV19
J: TRBJ1-1
size: NA

DNA: TGTGCCAGCAGTTACGTTATGAACACTGAAGCTTTCTTT
CDR3: CASSYVMNTEAFF
D: NA
V: TRBV6-5
J: TRBJ1-1
size: NA

DNA: TGCGCCAGCAGCTTGGAGGGCCGGGGGAGCAATCAGCCCCAGCATTTT
CDR3: CASSLEGRGSNQPQHF
D: NA
V: TRBV5-1
J: TRBJ1-5
size: NA

DNA: TGCGCCAGCAGCCGGTGGCAGGGTAAGGAGGAGACCCAGTACTTC
CDR3: CASSRWQGKEETQYF
D: NA
V: TRBV4-3
J: TRBJ2-5
size: NA

DNA: TGTGCCAGCATTAATCTAGGCAGGGCCGACGGCTACACCTTC
CDR3: CASINLGRADGYTF
D: NA
V: TRBV6-5
J: TRBJ1-2
size: NA

DNA: TGCGCCAGCAGCTTGGAGGGACAGGCGAATCAGCCCCAGCATTTT
CDR3: CASSLEGQANQPQHF
D: TRBD1
V: TRBV5-1
J: TRBJ1-5
size: NA

DNA: TGTGCCAGCAGCCAAGCTTTCGGGAGTTTCTACGAGCAGTACTTC
CDR3: CASSQAFGSFYEQYF
D: NA
V: TRBV14
J: TRBJ2-7
size: NA